The rows below give T cell receptor beta chains drawn from one sample of a study of T cell responses to AZD1222 COVID-19 vaccine. Profiling relied on immunoSEQ multiplex PCR, and the TCRdb table lists in-frame clones only, not all of them. This repertoire shows 120,000 or so clones, about 89% found once; its top ten account for approximately 7.1%. This sample comprised peripheral blood, obtained 28 days after the second AZD1222 dose. All receptors derive from an adult who received the AZD1222 COVID-19 vaccine. Both conserved end residues are part of each CDR3. A D gene is named only where the DNA matches it firmly. Some rows have no size entry. The others give once, few or many, or a class for an expanded clone.

CDR3 protein | CDR3 DNA | D gene | clone size | J gene | V gene | CDR3 length
CASSPLQGTSREQYF | TGCGCCAGCAGCCCCTTACAGGGGACTAGCAGGGAGCAGTACTTC | TRBD2 | - | TRBJ2-7 | TRBV4-1 | 15
CASSLGLDGGPPDTQYF | TGTGCCAGCAGCTTAGGCCTGGACGGGGGCCCACCAGATACGCAGTATTTT | - | - | TRBJ2-3 | TRBV13 | 17
CASSLKGGGQPQHF | TGTGCCAGCAGCTTAAAGGGCGGCGGTCAGCCCCAGCATTTT | - | - | TRBJ1-5 | TRBV7-2 | 14
CASSHRQGVAGNIQYF | TGTGCCAGCAGCCACCGACAGGGCGTCGCTGGAAACATTCAGTACTTC | TRBD1 | once | TRBJ2-4 | TRBV11-1 | 16
CASGSNPGGMRETQYF | TGTGCTAGTGGCTCGAACCCGGGGGGGATGAGGGAGACCCAGTACTTC | TRBD2 | - | TRBJ2-5 | TRBV12-5 | 16
CASSVLSGGASEQYF | TGTGCCAGCAGCGTATTGTCCGGGGGCGCATCCGAGCAGTACTTC | - | - | TRBJ2-7 | TRBV9 | 15
CASRRTGGRDEQFF | TGTGCCAGTAGGCGGACAGGGGGAAGGGATGAGCAGTTCTTC | TRBD1 | - | TRBJ2-1 | TRBV19 | 14
CASRLSLPQADTQYF | TGTGCCAGCAGATTATCTCTCCCCCAGGCAGATACGCAGTATTTT | - | - | TRBJ2-3 | TRBV6-6 | 15
CASSNDRDVLYISYEQYF | TGTGCCAGCAGCAATGACAGGGACGTTTTGTATATCTCCTACGAGCAGTACTTC | TRBD1 | - | TRBJ2-7 | TRBV5-6 | 18
CASSLTDPTYNEQFF | TGTGCCAGCAGCTTAACGGACCCCACCTACAATGAGCAGTTCTTC | - | - | TRBJ2-1 | TRBV7-8 | 15
CASSSGQGCNF | TGTGCCAGCAGCTCCGGACAGGGGTGTAATTTT | TRBD1 | once | TRBJ2-3 | TRBV7-9 | 11
CASSSQFATNEKLFF | TGTGCCAGCAGTTCACAATTTGCAACTAATGAAAAACTGTTTTTT | - | - | TRBJ1-4 | TRBV11-3 | 15
CASSLVGTTEAFF | TGTGCCAGCAGCTTAGTAGGGACCACTGAAGCTTTCTTT | - | - | TRBJ1-1 | TRBV7-8 | 13
CASSLMVGYKNTEAFF | TGTGCCAGCAGCTTAATGGTCGGGTACAAGAACACTGAAGCTTTCTTT | - | - | TRBJ1-1 | TRBV7-2 | 16
CASSFGQGGSYNEQFF | TGTGCCAGCAGCTTCGGACAGGGCGGTTCCTACAATGAGCAGTTCTTC | TRBD1 | - | TRBJ2-1 | TRBV11-1 | 16
CASSTGQAVSGNTIYF | TGTGCCAGCAGCACTGGACAGGCTGTCTCTGGAAACACCATATATTTT | TRBD1 | few | TRBJ1-3 | TRBV11-3 | 16
CASSLTPYEQYF | TGTGCCAGCAGTTTGACGCCCTACGAGCAGTACTTC | - | once | TRBJ2-7 | TRBV28 | 12
CASSQFSTASGGVYNEQFF | TGCGCCAGCAGCCAATTTAGTACGGCTAGCGGGGGGGTATACAATGAGCAGTTCTTC | TRBD2 | - | TRBJ2-1 | TRBV4-1 | 19
CASSKPDNHMRYNEQFF | TGTGCCAGCAGCAAACCGGACAACCACATGCGCTACAATGAGCAGTTCTTC | - | once | TRBJ2-1 | TRBV21-1 | 17
CATAKGAMETQYF | TGTGCCACGGCCAAGGGGGCAATGGAGACCCAGTACTTC | TRBD1 | - | TRBJ2-5 | TRBV19 | 13
CASSQAGRGTEAFF | TGTGCCAGCAGCCAAGCAGGGAGGGGCACTGAAGCTTTCTTT | - | - | TRBJ1-1 | TRBV3-1/TRBV3-2 | 14
CASSLMGQFYEQYF | TGTGCCAGCAGCTTGATGGGACAGTTCTACGAGCAGTACTTC | TRBD1 | - | TRBJ2-7 | TRBV7-8 | 14
CASSLLGQGRGYTF | TGTGCCAGCAGCCTACTAGGACAGGGTCGGGGCTACACCTTC | TRBD1 | few | TRBJ1-2 | TRBV7-9 | 14
CASSPTSGGHNEQFF | TGTGCCAGCAGCCCTACCAGCGGGGGTCACAATGAGCAGTTCTTC | TRBD2 | - | TRBJ2-1 | TRBV9 | 15
CASSGPGRVGGYTF | TGTGCCAGCAGCGGACCGGGACGAGTGGGTGGCTACACCTTC | - | once | TRBJ1-2 | TRBV9 | 14
CASSSPYNTEAFF | TGTGCCAGCAGCTCGCCATACAACACTGAAGCTTTCTTT | - | - | TRBJ1-1 | TRBV7-8 | 13
CASSYTGADTQYF | TGTGCCAGCAGTTATACAGGGGCAGATACGCAGTATTTT | TRBD1 | - | TRBJ2-3 | TRBV12-3/TRBV12-4 | 13
CAARSLNTEAFF | TGTGCCGCCCGGAGCCTAAACACTGAAGCTTTCTTT | - | - | TRBJ1-1 | TRBV3-1/TRBV3-2 | 12
CSASGLAASSYNEQFF | TGCAGTGCTAGTGGACTAGCGGCCAGCTCCTACAATGAGCAGTTCTTC | TRBD2 | - | TRBJ2-1 | TRBV20-1 | 16
CASSLERDNEQFF | TGTGCCAGCAGTTTAGAGCGAGACAATGAGCAGTTCTTC | - | few | TRBJ2-1 | TRBV12-3/TRBV12-4 | 13
CASSSDSLSSYEQYF | TGTGCCAGCAGCTCCGATAGCCTGAGCTCCTACGAGCAGTACTTC | - | few | TRBJ2-7 | TRBV11-2 | 15
CASMGRVQETQYF | TGTGCCAGCATGGGACGGGTACAAGAGACCCAGTACTTC | - | - | TRBJ2-5 | TRBV11-3 | 13
CASSPHPRGTSLNQPQHF | TGTGCCAGCAGCCCACACCCCAGGGGGACTTCGCTCAATCAGCCCCAGCATTTT | TRBD1 | - | TRBJ1-5 | TRBV9 | 18
CASSHRDTGGYEQYF | TGTGCCAGCAGCCACCGGGACACGGGCGGGTACGAGCAGTACTTC | - | - | TRBJ2-7 | TRBV3-1/TRBV3-2 | 15
CASSLVDRESSGGYTF | TGTGCCAGCAGCTTAGTTGACAGGGAATCGTCGGGCGGCTACACCTTC | TRBD1 | - | TRBJ1-2 | TRBV7-9 | 16
CSPEKDTEAFF | TGCAGTCCGGAAAAGGATACTGAAGCTTTCTTT | - | - | TRBJ1-1 | TRBV20-1 | 11
CASSLGAHYGYTF | TGTGCCAGCAGCTTAGGTGCCCACTATGGCTACACCTTC | - | - | TRBJ1-2 | TRBV11-2 | 13
CASSLASRRAGYTF | TGTGCCAGCAGCTTAGCCTCCAGGCGAGCTGGCTACACCTTC | - | - | TRBJ1-2 | TRBV7-9 | 14
CASSPSEGAPYEQYF | TGTGCCAGCAGCCCCAGCGAGGGTGCCCCCTACGAGCAGTACTTC | - | - | TRBJ2-7 | TRBV11-3 | 15
CASSVGHRTDTQYF | TGTGCCAGCAGTGTAGGACATCGCACAGATACGCAGTATTTT | - | - | TRBJ2-3 | TRBV25-1 | 14
CASSFEGEGLYEQYF | TGTGCCAGCAGTTTTGAGGGGGAGGGCTTGTACGAGCAGTACTTC | - | - | TRBJ2-7 | TRBV27 | 15
CASGDLLYEQYF | TGTGCCAGCGGGGACCTACTCTACGAGCAGTACTTC | - | - | TRBJ2-7 | TRBV6-5 | 12
CASSLGIGGSNQPQHF | TGCGCCAGCAGCTTGGGGATTGGGGGCTCGAATCAGCCCCAGCATTTT | - | - | TRBJ1-5 | TRBV5-1 | 16
CASSSAGIEETQYF | TGTGCCAGCAGCTCGGCGGGCATCGAAGAGACCCAGTACTTC | - | few | TRBJ2-5 | TRBV27 | 14
CAGTGSPSGNTIYF | TGTGCCGGCACAGGGTCACCCTCTGGAAACACCATATATTTT | - | - | TRBJ1-3 | TRBV2 | 14